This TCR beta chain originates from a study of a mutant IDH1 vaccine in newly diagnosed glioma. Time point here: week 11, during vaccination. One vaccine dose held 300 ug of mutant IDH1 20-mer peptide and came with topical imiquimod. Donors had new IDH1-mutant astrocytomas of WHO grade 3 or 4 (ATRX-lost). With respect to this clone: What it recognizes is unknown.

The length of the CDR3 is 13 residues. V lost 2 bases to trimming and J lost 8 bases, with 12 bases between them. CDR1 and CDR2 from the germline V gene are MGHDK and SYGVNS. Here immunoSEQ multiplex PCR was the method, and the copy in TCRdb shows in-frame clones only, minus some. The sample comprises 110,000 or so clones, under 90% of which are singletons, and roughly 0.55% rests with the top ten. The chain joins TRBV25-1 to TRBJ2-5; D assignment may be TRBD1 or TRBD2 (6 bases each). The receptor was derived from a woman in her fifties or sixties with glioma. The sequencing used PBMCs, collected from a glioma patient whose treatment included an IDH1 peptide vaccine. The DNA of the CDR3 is TGTGCCAGCAGTGAAAGGGGGGAAAAAACCCAGTACTTC. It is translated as CASSERGEKTQYF.